One TCR beta chain is described in this entry. Germline lookup yields CDR1 SGHKS and CDR2 YYEKEE (reference sequence). The CDR3 covers 14 residues. The V gene lost 4 bases and the J gene lost 5 bases, with 13 bases spanning the gap. Per the authors' pipeline: Amplification of reference gene primers provided the estimated nucleated cell counts. Libraries were prepared by immunoSEQ multiplex PCR; TCRdb keeps only in-frame clonotypes and omits some of them. The V and J calls and clone size were taken over from that table, and D and trimming were inferred from the DNA. Here the sample spans some 220,000 clones, approximately 85% being singletons. Patients in Seattle were enrolled during active infection, then followed longitudinally. This specimen comes from a study of blood T cell repertoires in COVID-19. Study summary: COVID-19 samples, acute and convalescent, were from the United States, Italy and Spain.

Sample: peripheral blood. This TCR came from a man between 45 and 60 years old with COVID-19, enrolled during active disease. This chain uses TRBV5-5 with TRBJ2-1; D might be TRBD1 (5 bases). CDR3 DNA sequence: TGTGCCAGCAGCGCTGACAGACCGGACAATGAGCAGTTCTTC. Amino acid sequence: CASSADRPDNEQFF.